Each of the 20 T cell receptor beta chains below was sequenced from the same sample in a study of read filtering for tumor transcriptome and immune sequencing. Molecular barcoded adaptors covering alpha/delta and beta/gamma chains were used on roughly 400 ng RNA. In TCRdb, the reads were re-called with MiXCR into one record per CDR3 protein. This table has about 38,000 distinct CDR3 sequences, roughly 13% appearing once. Sequencing used a population of CD138-negative cells sorted from bone marrow. The source is a donor at least 40 years old with multiple myeloma.

There are many counts of this clonotype. This sequence joins TRBV27 and TRBJ2-2; D is undetermined. The CDR3 totals 15 residues. V dropped 10 bases and J dropped 4 bases, with 19 bases sitting between them. Germline assignment: CDR1 MNHEY and CDR2 SMNVEV (reference sequence). The DNA for the CDR3 is TGTGCCACCGGACCCCTGAAGACGGGCACCGGGGAGCTGTTTTTT. As protein: CATGPLKTGTGELFF.

With regard to this clonotype: This may be a read error: a much more frequent sequence differs by one nucleotide. In nucleotides, the CDR3 is TGTGCCAGCAGTTTAGTGGCGGGCGCGGAAAAACTGCTTTTT. It yields the protein CASSLVAGAEKLLF. The chain has TRBV28 and TRBJ1-4; D gene ambiguous. The CDR3 is made up of 14 amino acids. CDR1 MDHEN and CDR2 SYDVKM come from the germline V gene.

This clonotype came up many times. The chain employs TRBV4-1 and TRBJ2-5, with a possible D match to TRBD1 (6 bases). Germline-derived CDR1 and CDR2 are MGHRA and YSYEKL. This CDR3 is built from 15 residues. Trimming took off 1 base at V and 1 base at J, with 10 bases between the two ends. In nucleotides, the CDR3 is TGCGCCAGCAGCCAAGGCAGGGGTTTCCAAGAGACCCAGTACTTC. It specifies CASSQGRGFQETQYF.

This clonotype appeared many times. J is TRBJ2-7 and V is TRBV4-2, with TRBD2 matching 16 bases. V was pared by 3 bases and J by 6 bases, with 5 bases of the junction left unmatched. In germline, CDR1 is LGHNA, CDR2 YNFKEQ. The CDR3 runs 16 residues. CDR3 bases: TGTGCCAGCAGCCAGGGACTAGCGGGAGGGCCAGTCGAGCAGTACTTC. This codes for CASSQGLAGGPVEQYF.

This clonotype was counted many times. The V gene is TRBV4-3, the J gene TRBJ2-1, with 7 bases lining up with TRBD2. The V segment lost 4 bases and the J segment 4 bases; nucleotides outside the gene matches: 10. Per the germline V gene, CDR1 is LGHNA and CDR2 is YSLEER. There are 16 residues in the CDR3. The CDR3 spells CASSPGSSGQYNEQFF. CDR3 DNA: TGCGCCAGCAGCCCCGGATCTAGCGGCCAATACAATGAGCAGTTCTTC.

To note about this clonotype: This could be a read error, since a much larger clone is one nucleotide away. Since the CDR3 does not end with the conserved phenylalanine or tryptophan, this likely comes from a read error. The genes are TRBV7-9 and TRBJ2-1, with D perhaps matching TRBD2 (6 bases). The CDR3 runs to 13 residues. V was trimmed by 11 bases and J by 0 bases, leaving 11 bases between them. Germline loops: CDR1 SEHNR, CDR2 FQNEAQ (reference sequence). CDR3 sequence reads: CAGGKSSYNEQFL. In DNA form, the CDR3 reads TGTGCCGGAGGGAAGAGCTCCTACAATGAGCAGTTCCTC.

This clonotype came up many times. This sequence joins TRBV28 and TRBJ1-1; D is perhaps TRBD1 (5 bases). CDR1 MDHEN and CDR2 SYDVKM come from the germline V gene. V lost 5 bases and J 0 bases, leaving 16 bases between the germline ends. The CDR3 extends over 16 amino acids. CDR3 sequence reads: CASSIPGRGLNTEAFF. CDR3 DNA sequence: TGTGCCAGCAGTATTCCGGGCCGGGGCCTGAACACTGAAGCTTTCTTT.

This rearrangement joins TRBV10-3 to TRBJ1-1, with D uncertain. V gave up 6 bases and J gave up 1 base, with 3 bases separating them. Germline lookup yields CDR1 ENHRY and CDR2 SYGVKD. The CDR3 length is 11 residues. Written as DNA, the CDR3 is TGTGCCATCAGGGGGAACACTGAAGCTTTCTTT. It translates to CAIRGNTEAFF.

This clonotype was seen repeatedly, ten times or more. This chain links TRBV7-2 with TRBJ2-1; D gene uncertain. The V end was cut by 10 bases, the J end by 6 bases, with 22 bases between. This CDR3 is 15 amino acids long. Germline V gene sequence: CDR1 SGHTA, CDR2 FQGNSA. This CDR3 reads CANPSPGWISNEQFF. In nucleotides, the CDR3 is TGTGCCAACCCATCTCCCGGGTGGATATCCAATGAGCAGTTCTTC.

There are many counts of this clonotype. The chain is built from TRBV19 and TRBJ2-3; D may be TRBD1 or TRBD2 (5 bases each). CDR1 LNHDA and CDR2 SQIVND come from the germline V gene (reference sequence). Trimming pared 5 bases from V and 2 bases from J, leaving 11 bases between. The CDR3 runs 14 residues. The CDR3 DNA follows: TGTGCCAGTAGTTGGGACGAGCACACAGATACGCAGTATTTT. Translated, it gives CASSWDEHTDTQYF.

This clonotype showed up many times. This sequence joins TRBV19 and TRBJ2-2, with 12 bases aligning to TRBD1. This CDR3 spans 17 amino acids. V shed 7 bases and J 5 bases; nucleotides not matched to a gene: 11. Per germline, CDR1 LNHDA and CDR2 SQIVND (reference sequence). As DNA, the CDR3 is TGTGCCAGTATCCCAACCGGGACAGGGGGCGCGACCGGGGAGCTGTTTTTT. Encoded protein: CASIPTGTGGATGELFF.

Ten or more counts support this clonotype. The genes are TRBV6-5 and TRBJ2-3; 8 nucleotides agree with TRBD2. After removal of 9 bases from V and 0 bases from J, the junction contained 5 bases not matched to a gene. This CDR3 has 14 residues. CDR1 and CDR2 from the germline V gene are MNHEY and SVGAGI. The CDR3, as DNA: TGTGCCAGTACCTCTAGCGGGAGCACAGATACGCAGTATTTT. Residues: CASTSSGSTDTQYF.

This clonotype was seen a few times. This clone may be a read error of a much larger clone one base away. The genes are TRBV20-1 and TRBJ2-7; D may correspond to TRBD1 or TRBD2 (5 bases each). Trimming left V 6 bases short and J 2 bases short, with 14 bases between. CDR3 size: 13 residues. CDR1 DFQATT and CDR2 SNEGSKA come from the germline V gene (reference sequence). CDR3 region: CSARDGVPYEQYF. The CDR3 coding sequence is TGCAGTGCCAGGGACGGCGTCCCCTACGAGCAGTACTTC.

The CDR3 reads CAWRGASGRFSEQFF. The CDR3 DNA reads as TGTGCCTGGAGGGGGGCTAGCGGGAGGTTTTCTGAGCAGTTCTTC. The chain uses TRBV30 and TRBJ2-1; 11 nucleotides align to TRBD2. V shed 3 bases and J 9 bases; nucleotides not matched to a gene: 10. The CDR3 loop spans 15 amino acids. Germline CDR1 and CDR2: GTSNPN and SVGIG (reference sequence).

This clonotype occurred a few times. The chain couples TRBV25-1 to TRBJ1-6, with 9 positions matching TRBD1. The germline gives CDR1 MGHDK, CDR2 SYGVNS. The CDR3 is 13 residues long. Unmatched junction bases numbered 1, after V lost 5 bases and J lost 8 bases. The CDR3 DNA sequence: TGTGCCAGCAGTCGGACAGGGGATTCACCCCTCCACTTT. This gives the protein CASSRTGDSPLHF. Using reference TRBV25-1 and TRBJ1-6 for the parts outside the CDR3, the full variable domain is EADIYQTPRYLVIGTGKKITLECSQTMGHDKMYWYQQDPGMELHLIHYSYGVNSTEKGDLSSESTVSRIRTEHFPLTLESARPSHTSQYLCASSRTGDSPLHFGNGTRLTVT.

This clonotype was seen a handful of times. A read error may be the cause here, since a much bigger clone is one base away. This chain uses TRBV29-1 with TRBJ2-2, with D possibly matching TRBD2 (6 bases). The CDR3 spans 16 residues. Germline V gene sequence: CDR1 SQVTM, CDR2 ANQGSEA. CDR3 sequence (DNA): TGCAGCGTCCGGGTGAGGAAGGGGCACCTCACCGGGGGGCTGTTTTTT. Translation gives CSVRVRKGHLTGGLFF.

This clonotype has only a few counts. This chain uses TRBV29-1 with TRBJ2-1; the D gene is possibly TRBD1 (5 bases). V was shortened by 4 bases and J by 3 bases, with 7 bases between the two germline ends. This CDR3 has 12 amino acids. CDR1 SQVTM and CDR2 ANQGSEA come from the germline V gene. As DNA, the CDR3 is TGCAGCGTTGGGGGCCTCTACAATGAGCAGTTCTTC. This translates into CSVGGLYNEQFF.

Of note for this clonotype: A much more abundant neighbour one base away suggests this may be a read error. The chain joins TRBV6-6 to TRBJ2-3; 8 nucleotides match TRBD2. This CDR3 spans 15 amino acids. Looked up from germline, CDR1 is MNHNY and CDR2 is SVGAGI (reference sequence). V gave up 5 bases and J gave up 5 bases; unmatched junction bases: 9. As DNA, the CDR3 is TGTGCCAGCAGTCCTACGGGAGGGCTTAGAGATACGCAGTATTTT. Its translation: CASSPTGGLRDTQYF.

This clonotype was observed once. The chain combines TRBV24-1 with TRBJ2-3; 8 nucleotides align to TRBD2. J lost 4 bases, V lost 3 bases, and 11 bases had no gene match. The CDR3 runs 17 residues. Germline assignment: CDR1 KGHDR and CDR2 SFDVKD. For the CDR3, the DNA is TGTGCCACCAGTGATGCCAGCGGGAGTTCTTCCCCAGATACGCAGTATTTT. Amino acid sequence: CATSDASGSSSPDTQYF.

For this clonotype: This clone may be a read error of a much larger clone one base away. The V and J genes are TRBV20-1 and TRBJ2-7; 10 bases fit TRBD1. CDR1 and CDR2 from the germline V gene are DFQATT and SNEGSKA (reference sequence). This CDR3 is 15 amino acids long. V lost 5 bases to trimming and J lost 9 bases; unmatched junction nucleotides: 16. CDR3 in amino acids: CSAAGTGVVRDGQYF. DNA of the CDR3: TGCAGTGCTGCCGGGACAGGGGTAGTCCGGGACGGGCAGTACTTC.